Below, 28 T cell receptor beta chains from the same sample are listed, as sequenced in a study of blood T cell repertoires in COVID-19. Sequencing was performed with immunoSEQ multiplex PCR; in TCRdb, only in-frame clones are kept and a portion is missing. The top ten hold around 6.1% of the sample, which has 70,000 to 95,000 clones, over 70% seen once. The material sequenced was peripheral blood. All receptors come from a man in his forties or fifties with active COVID-19.

This clone was detected a few times. DNA of the CDR3: TGTGCCAGCAGCCCATTTGAGGTTAGCGGGAAAGGGCTGCACACTGAAGCTTTCTTT. Protein product: CASSPFEVSGKGLHTEAFF. The J gene is TRBJ1-1, the V gene TRBV9, with D hard to call. The V and J ends lost 4 bases and 3 bases respectively, with 28 bases between them. The CDR3 runs to 19 residues. Per the germline V gene, CDR1 is SGDLS and CDR2 is YYNGEE.

This clone was detected only a few times. This sequence joins TRBV28 and TRBJ2-7; tentatively, D is TRBD1 (5 bases). CDR1 is MDHEN and CDR2 is SYDVKM in the germline V gene. Trimming shortened V by 5 bases and J by 2 bases, and 10 bases separated the two germline ends. The CDR3 sequence is 13 residues long. CDR3 sequence: CASSRQLPYEQYF. CDR3 nucleotides: TGTGCCAGCAGTCGACAGCTTCCCTACGAGCAGTACTTC.

The CDR3 spells CASSPQLYTDTQYF. Written as DNA, the CDR3 is TGTGCCAGTAGTCCACAGTTGTACACAGATACGCAGTATTTT. The V gene is TRBV19, the J gene TRBJ2-3; D remains ambiguous. The CDR3 consists of 14 residues. Germline V lookup: CDR1 LNHDA, CDR2 SQIVND (reference sequence). V lost 5 bases and J 2 bases, leaving 11 bases between the germline ends.

The gene calls are TRBV5-8 and TRBJ1-4; TRBD1 might be the D (5 bases). Per the germline V gene, CDR1 is SGHTS and CDR2 is YDEGEE. The CDR3 loop spans 14 amino acids. Trimming took off 0 bases at V and 4 bases at J, with 7 bases between the two ends. The CDR3 bases are TGTGCCAGCAGCTTGGGACAGCATAATGAAAAACTGTTTTTT. Amino acid sequence: CASSLGQHNEKLFF.

This chain links TRBV28 with TRBJ1-2; no clear D. The CDR3 has 12 residues. Germline assignment: CDR1 MDHEN and CDR2 SYDVKM. Trimming took 2 bases from V and 8 from J, leaving 9 bases between them. CDR3 coding DNA: TGTGCCAGCAGTTTACAGGTTTACGGCTACACCTTC. This codes for CASSLQVYGYTF.

The chain has TRBV19 and TRBJ2-7; D is unresolved. In germline, CDR1 is LNHDA, CDR2 SQIVND (reference sequence). Trimming cost V 8 bases and J 1 base, with 12 bases left between them. This CDR3 contains 13 residues. The CDR3 coding sequence is TGTGCCAGTCGCCCCCCCGGGTCCTACGAGCAGTACTTC. Translation: CASRPPGSYEQYF.

This CDR3 is CASSQPPTDRGYTF. The CDR3 DNA follows: TGTGCCAGCAGCCAGCCCCCGACAGATCGGGGCTACACCTTC. The V and J genes are TRBV7-2 and TRBJ1-2; D perhaps matches TRBD1 (5 bases). CDR1 is SGHTA, CDR2 FQGNSA, per germline. Trimming left V 5 bases short and J 8 bases short, with 18 bases between. The CDR3 loop spans 14 amino acids.

The rearrangement joins TRBV7-2 to TRBJ1-6; TRBD1 aligns across 8 bases. The germline V gene encodes CDR1 SGHTA and CDR2 FQGNSA. CDR3 length: 16 amino acids. Trimming cost V 1 base and J 9 bases; bases outside gene matches: 8. CDR3 loop: CASSLVAGTGLSPLHF. The CDR3 nucleotides read TGTGCCAGCAGCTTAGTCGCCGGGACAGGACTTTCACCCCTCCACTTT.

A single count supports this clone. This chain joins TRBV19 and TRBJ1-2; the D is unclear. The CDR3 is made up of 13 amino acids. Per germline, CDR1 LNHDA and CDR2 SQIVND (reference sequence). Between the trimmed V and J ends, which lost 5 bases and 3 bases, there was a span of 10 bases. CDR3 residues: CASSLGLHYGYTF. CDR3 DNA sequence: TGTGCCAGTAGTTTGGGCCTCCACTATGGCTACACCTTC.

The CDR3 DNA is TGTGCCAGCAGCGTAGTCTATCGGAGTCAGCCCCAGCATTTT. Translated: CASSVVYRSQPQHF. The chain uses TRBV9 and TRBJ1-5, with D unresolved. The V gene lost 0 bases and the J gene lost 6 bases, with 10 bases spanning the gap. The CDR3 is 14 amino acids. Germline V gene lookup returns CDR1 SGDLS and CDR2 YYNGEE.

The chain carries TRBV5-1 and TRBJ1-6, with TRBD1 matching over 12 bases. The germline V gene has CDR1 SGHRS and CDR2 YFSETQ. Trimming at V came to 2 bases and at J to 10 bases, leaving 4 bases not matched to a gene. The CDR3 spans 15 residues. The CDR3 region is CASSFGDRGQSPLHF. CDR3 in DNA: TGCGCCAGCAGCTTTGGGGACAGGGGGCAATCACCCCTCCACTTT.

The V and J genes are TRBV7-9 and TRBJ1-1, with 7 bases matching TRBD1. Germline trimming cut 3 bases from V and 1 base from J; bases unmatched to any gene: 5. CDR3 length: 15 residues. Germline V gene data show CDR1 as SEHNR and CDR2 as FQNEAQ (reference sequence). For the CDR3, the DNA is TGTGCCAGCAGCTTGTTGACAGGGAGGAACACTGAAGCTTTCTTT. This codes for CASSLLTGRNTEAFF.

The chain uses TRBV21-1 and TRBJ1-2. TRBV21-1 is a documented pseudogene. The length of the CDR3 is 17 residues. The CDR3 region is CASSAEDFLRGYYGYTF. DNA for the CDR3: TGTGCCAGCAGCGCAGAGGACTTCCTCCGGGGGTATTATGGCTACACCTTC.

The gene calls are TRBV5-4 and TRBJ1-1, with D possibly matching TRBD1 (6 bases). Trimming stripped 0 bases from V and 5 bases from J, with 8 bases between. The CDR3 has 13 residues. Germline V gene data show CDR1 as SGHNT and CDR2 as YYREEE (reference sequence). For the CDR3, the DNA is TGTGCCAGCAGCTTGGGAACAGGGACTGAAGCTTTCTTT. Its translation: CASSLGTGTEAFF.

This clone turned up a few times. The chain links TRBV20-1 to TRBJ2-1; TRBD2 agrees at 8 bases. Germline V gives CDR1 DFQATT, CDR2 SNEGSKA (reference sequence). Trimming at V came to 3 bases and at J to 4 bases, leaving 8 bases not matched to a gene. CDR3 length equals 15 residues. This CDR3 is CSASTGGSGYNEQFF. The CDR3 bases are TGCAGTGCTAGTACGGGGGGGAGTGGGTACAATGAGCAGTTCTTC.

The chain carries TRBV6-5 and TRBJ1-5; maybe TRBD1 (6 bases). The CDR3 is made up of 14 amino acids. CDR1 and CDR2 (germline): MNHEY, SVGAGI. The V and J ends lost 5 bases and 7 bases respectively, with 15 bases between them. This CDR3 reads CASSHGRGGQPQHF. DNA of the CDR3: TGTGCCAGCAGTCACGGCAGGGGAGGGCAGCCCCAGCATTTT.

J is TRBJ2-7 and V is TRBV9; D possibly corresponds to TRBD1 (6 bases). The CDR3 has 14 amino acids. The ends were cut back, 3 bases at V and 5 bases at J, with 15 bases in the middle. Germline V gene sequence: CDR1 SGDLS, CDR2 YYNGEE. The CDR3 DNA follows: TGTGCCAGCAGCGAACAGGGATCACGAGACGAGCAGTACTTC. Amino acids: CASSEQGSRDEQYF.

The chain is built from TRBV28 and TRBJ2-7; weak D call: TRBD1 (6 bases). CDR3 length equals 15 residues. The V and J ends lost 5 bases and 0 bases respectively, with 14 bases between them. Germline values: CDR1 MDHEN, CDR2 SYDVKM. Here the CDR3 reads CASSGGHLSSYEQYF. CDR3 sequence (DNA): TGTGCCAGCAGTGGGGGACATCTGAGCTCCTACGAGCAGTACTTC.

The chain recombines TRBV2 with TRBJ2-4; no firm D call. The CDR3 loop spans 14 amino acids. Trimming took 7 bases from V and 0 from J, leaving 10 bases between them. In germline, CDR1 is SNHLY, CDR2 FYNNEI. The CDR3 DNA is TGTGCCAGCATACCCGCCAGAGCCAAAAACATTCAGTACTTC. This translates into CASIPARAKNIQYF. Drawing the rest from reference TRBV2 and TRBJ2-4, the complete variable domain is EPEVTQTPSHQVTQMGQEVILRCVPISNHLYFYWYRQILGQKVEFLVSFYNNEISEKSEIFDDQFSVERPDGSNFTLKIRSTKLEDSAMYFCASIPARAKNIQYFGAGTRLSVL.

J is TRBJ2-3 and V is TRBV5-1; 10 bases agree with TRBD2. The V and J ends lost 4 bases and 2 bases, in that order; junction bases with no gene match: 7. Per germline, CDR1 SGHRS and CDR2 YFSETQ. CDR3 length equals 16 residues. CDR3 sequence reads: CASSGSSGSSTDTQYF. CDR3 DNA: TGCGCCAGCAGCGGATCTAGCGGGAGTTCCACAGATACGCAGTATTTT.

This chain joins TRBV5-4 and TRBJ2-1; 10 bases line up with TRBD2. After removal of 2 bases from V and 13 bases from J, the junction contained 12 bases not matched to a gene. Per germline, CDR1 SGHNT and CDR2 YYREEE (reference sequence). CDR3 length: 15 amino acids. In nucleotides, the CDR3 is TGTGCCAGCAGCTTTGGCCTAGCGGGGGCCGAGGGTCAGTTCTTC. It translates to CASSFGLAGAEGQFF.

The rearrangement joins TRBV27 to TRBJ1-1; TRBD1 might be the D (5 bases). Looked up from germline, CDR1 is MNHEY and CDR2 is SMNVEV (reference sequence). The CDR3 has 15 residues. Trimming stripped 2 bases from V and 0 bases from J, with 10 bases between. DNA of the CDR3: TGTGCCAGCAGTTTACCGGGCAGGGTGAACACTGAAGCTTTCTTT. This encodes CASSLPGRVNTEAFF.

The V gene is TRBV7-8, the J gene TRBJ1-2; 9 bases are shared with TRBD1. The CDR3 length is 15 residues. From germline, CDR1 is SGHVS and CDR2 FQNEAQ. V dropped 4 bases and J dropped 5; count of bases not matched to a gene: 8. Written as DNA, the CDR3 is TGTGCCAGCAGCTCTGAACAGGGGGCACAGTATGGCTACACCTTC. Translating it yields CASSSEQGAQYGYTF. Together with reference TRBV7-8 and TRBJ1-2, the CDR3 gives the full variable domain: GAGVSQSPRYKVAKRGQDVALRCDPISGHVSLFWYQQALGQGPEFLTYFQNEAQLDKSGLPSDRFFAERPEGSVSTLKIQRTQQEDSAVYLCASSSEQGAQYGYTFGSGTRLTVV.

The rearrangement links TRBV6-6 to TRBJ2-5; possibly TRBD2 for D (5 bases). The germline V gene encodes CDR1 MNHNY and CDR2 SVGAGI (reference sequence). The CDR3 length is 13 residues. Trimming stripped 5 bases from V and 4 bases from J, with 11 bases between. The CDR3 DNA sequence: TGTGCCAGCAGTCCACCTGGGAGAGAGACCCAGTACTTC. Amino acids: CASSPPGRETQYF.

This rearrangement joins TRBV7-6 to TRBJ2-5, with D possibly TRBD1 on 5 matching bases. Germline V gives CDR1 SGHVS, CDR2 FNYEAQ. Trimming removed 1 base from V and 1 base from J, with 10 bases in between. This CDR3 region has 15 residues. DNA for the CDR3: TGTGCCAGCAGCTTAGTGTTTGGGGCCCAAGAGACCCAGTACTTC. Amino acid sequence: CASSLVFGAQETQYF. Variable domain in full (rest from reference TRBV7-6 and TRBJ2-5): GAGVSQSPRYKVTKRGQDVALRCDPISGHVSLYWYRQALGQGPEFLTYFNYEAQQDKSGLPNDRFSAERPEGSISTLTIQRTEQRDSAMYRCASSLVFGAQETQYFGPGTRLLVL.

The chain combines TRBV7-8 with TRBJ1-6, with 8 bases that match TRBD1. CDR1 and CDR2 (germline): SGHVS, FQNEAQ. After removal of 5 bases from V and 5 bases from J, the junction contained 2 bases not matched to a gene. This CDR3 has 14 amino acids. In nucleotides, the CDR3 is TGTGCCAGCAGCGTGACAGGGGATAATTCACCCCTCCACTTT. Its protein product is CASSVTGDNSPLHF.

The V call is TRBV5-5, the J call TRBJ1-1; no firm D call. The CDR3 spans 13 residues. The germline CDR1 and CDR2 sequences are SGHKS and YYEKEE (reference sequence). Trimming left V 1 base short and J 5 bases short, with 9 bases between. CDR3 in amino acids: CASSLWERTEAFF. The CDR3 DNA is TGTGCCAGCAGCTTGTGGGAGAGGACTGAAGCTTTCTTT.

The genes are TRBV29-1 and TRBJ1-2; maybe TRBD1 (6 bases). V was trimmed by 0 bases and J by 2 bases, leaving 13 bases between them. CDR1 and CDR2 (germline): SQVTM, ANQGSEA. The length of the CDR3 is 15 residues. The CDR3 nucleotides read TGCAGCGTTGAAGAGAGAGGACAGCCAAACTATGGCTACACCTTC. Its protein is CSVEERGQPNYGYTF.